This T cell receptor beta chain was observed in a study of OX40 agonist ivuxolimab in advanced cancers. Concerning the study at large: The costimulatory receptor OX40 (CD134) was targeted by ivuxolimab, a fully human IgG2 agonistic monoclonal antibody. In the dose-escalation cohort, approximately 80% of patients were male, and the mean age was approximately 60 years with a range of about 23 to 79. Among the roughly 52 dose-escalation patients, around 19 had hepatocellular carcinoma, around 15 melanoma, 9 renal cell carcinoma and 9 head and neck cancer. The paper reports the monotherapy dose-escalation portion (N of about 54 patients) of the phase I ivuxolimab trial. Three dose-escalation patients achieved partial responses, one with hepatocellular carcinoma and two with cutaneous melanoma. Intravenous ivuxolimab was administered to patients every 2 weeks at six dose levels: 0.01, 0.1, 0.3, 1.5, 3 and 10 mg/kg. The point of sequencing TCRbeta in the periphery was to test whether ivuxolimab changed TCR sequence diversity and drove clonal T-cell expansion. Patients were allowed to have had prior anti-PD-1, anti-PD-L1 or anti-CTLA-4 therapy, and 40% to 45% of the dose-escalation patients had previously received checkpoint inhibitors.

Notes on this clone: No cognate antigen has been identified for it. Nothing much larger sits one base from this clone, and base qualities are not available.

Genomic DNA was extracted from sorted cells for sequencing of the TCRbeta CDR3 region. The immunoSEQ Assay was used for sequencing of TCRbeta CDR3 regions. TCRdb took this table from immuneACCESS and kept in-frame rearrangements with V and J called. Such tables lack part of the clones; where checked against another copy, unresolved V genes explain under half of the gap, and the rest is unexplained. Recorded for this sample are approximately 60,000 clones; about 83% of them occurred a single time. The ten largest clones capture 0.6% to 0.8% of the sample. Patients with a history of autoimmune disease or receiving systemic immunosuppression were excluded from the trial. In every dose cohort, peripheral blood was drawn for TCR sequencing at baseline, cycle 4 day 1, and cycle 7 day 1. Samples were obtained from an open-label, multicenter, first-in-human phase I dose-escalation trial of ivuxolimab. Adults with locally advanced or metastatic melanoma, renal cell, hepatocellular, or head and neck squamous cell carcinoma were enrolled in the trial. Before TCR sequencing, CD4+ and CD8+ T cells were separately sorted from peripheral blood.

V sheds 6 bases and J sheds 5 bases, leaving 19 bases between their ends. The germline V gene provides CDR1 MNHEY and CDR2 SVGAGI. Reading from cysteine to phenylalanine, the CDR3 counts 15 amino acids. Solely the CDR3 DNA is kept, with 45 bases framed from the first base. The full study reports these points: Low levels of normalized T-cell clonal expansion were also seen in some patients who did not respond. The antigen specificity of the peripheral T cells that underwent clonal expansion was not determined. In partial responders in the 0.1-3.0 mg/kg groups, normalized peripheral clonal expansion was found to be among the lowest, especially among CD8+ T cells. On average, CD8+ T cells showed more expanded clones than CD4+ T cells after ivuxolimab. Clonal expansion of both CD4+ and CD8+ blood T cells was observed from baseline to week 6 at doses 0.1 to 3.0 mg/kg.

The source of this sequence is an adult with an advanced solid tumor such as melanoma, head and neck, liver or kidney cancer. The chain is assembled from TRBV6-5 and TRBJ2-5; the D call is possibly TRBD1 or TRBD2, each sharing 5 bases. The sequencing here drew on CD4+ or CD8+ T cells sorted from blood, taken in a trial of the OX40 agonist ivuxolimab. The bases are TGTGCCAGCAGCCCGGGACGGAAAGGACGGGAGACCCAGTACTTC. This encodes CASSPGRKGRETQYF.